This T cell receptor beta chain stems from a study of T cells expressing NK-cell markers. The overall study: Obtained from sorted CD3+CD56+NKG2C+, CD3+CD56+NKG2C- and CD3+CD56-NKG2C+ T cells were the TCR beta repertoires.

UMIs were included in TCR beta cDNA generated by 5'RACE template switching. One entry per CDR3 protein, without DNA, is what TCRdb gives after re-calling the 5' RACE reads. The sample spans 400,000 to 550,000 distinct CDR3 sequences; the ten largest clones claim 7.3%. The CDR3 loop spans 17 amino acids. Comment on this clonotype: Its antigen is as yet unknown.

Findings of the study overall: A range of about 1.0-8% of CD8+ T cells consisted of dominant NKG2C+ clonotypes in about six donors. Whether expanded NKG2C-expressing T cell clones recognize HCMV is unknown.

The receptor comes from a woman between 18 and 70 years old in good health. The sample taken for sequencing was blood T cells: a sorted CD56 or NKG2C T cell subset, CD4+ or CD8+ T cells, or bulk PBMC T cells (not recorded which). The chain combines TRBV12-3 or TRBV12-4 with TRBJ2-3; the TCRdb call, TRBD1, lacks DNA for checking. This CDR3 is CASSFTPGTGSTDTQYF.